Here is one T cell receptor (beta chain) with its context. The antigen remains undetermined. The sample originates from a study of Ad26.COV2.S vaccination and SARS-CoV-2 variants. Study-wide points: Once vaccination had occurred, spike-specific CD8+ and CD4+ T cell responses reportedly showed substantial breadth. Non-spike TCR breadth was similar in vaccine and placebo recipients.

The J segment lost 7 bases and the V segment lost 8 bases, leaving 6 bases of the junction unmatched. This CDR3 is 14 amino acids long. Germline V gene data show CDR1 as SNHLY and CDR2 as FYNNEI. TCRdb keeps only in-frame clones here, not all; method: immunoSEQ multiplex PCR. The sample has 300,000 to 400,000 clones; under 95% are singletons. The chain employs TRBV2 and TRBJ2-2; TRBD2 matches at 11 bases. The material was peripheral blood, obtained after recovery from COVID-19. The source of this sequence is a human donor who had recovered from COVID-19. CDR3 sequence reads: CASANLAGGGELFF. The CDR3 nucleotides are TGTGCCAGCGCAAATCTAGCGGGGGGCGGGGAGCTGTTTTTT.